This TCR beta chain derives from a study of cytomegalovirus exposure and HLA in healthy donors. The primer mix had 60 Vbeta and 13 Jbeta primers. Measured with immunoSEQ multiplex PCR; TCRdb has only the in-frame clones, and not every one. The repertoire holds about 150,000 clones, roughly four fifths seen once, with 1.3% to 1.5% in the top ten. The CDR3 has 18 residues. V dropped 2 bases and J dropped 0; count of bases not matched to a gene: 7. Germline values: CDR1 MRHNA, CDR2 SNTAGT. The sequencing sample was made of PBMCs. The source of this sequence is a man aged 18 to 30 in good health and CMV-seronegative. This chain joins TRBV6-4 and TRBJ2-6; TRBD1 matches at 7 bases. The CDR3 sequence is CASSDRRQGSSGANVLTF. The CDR3 nucleotides are TGTGCCAGCAGTGACAGGAGACAGGGCAGCTCTGGGGCCAACGTCCTGACTTTC.